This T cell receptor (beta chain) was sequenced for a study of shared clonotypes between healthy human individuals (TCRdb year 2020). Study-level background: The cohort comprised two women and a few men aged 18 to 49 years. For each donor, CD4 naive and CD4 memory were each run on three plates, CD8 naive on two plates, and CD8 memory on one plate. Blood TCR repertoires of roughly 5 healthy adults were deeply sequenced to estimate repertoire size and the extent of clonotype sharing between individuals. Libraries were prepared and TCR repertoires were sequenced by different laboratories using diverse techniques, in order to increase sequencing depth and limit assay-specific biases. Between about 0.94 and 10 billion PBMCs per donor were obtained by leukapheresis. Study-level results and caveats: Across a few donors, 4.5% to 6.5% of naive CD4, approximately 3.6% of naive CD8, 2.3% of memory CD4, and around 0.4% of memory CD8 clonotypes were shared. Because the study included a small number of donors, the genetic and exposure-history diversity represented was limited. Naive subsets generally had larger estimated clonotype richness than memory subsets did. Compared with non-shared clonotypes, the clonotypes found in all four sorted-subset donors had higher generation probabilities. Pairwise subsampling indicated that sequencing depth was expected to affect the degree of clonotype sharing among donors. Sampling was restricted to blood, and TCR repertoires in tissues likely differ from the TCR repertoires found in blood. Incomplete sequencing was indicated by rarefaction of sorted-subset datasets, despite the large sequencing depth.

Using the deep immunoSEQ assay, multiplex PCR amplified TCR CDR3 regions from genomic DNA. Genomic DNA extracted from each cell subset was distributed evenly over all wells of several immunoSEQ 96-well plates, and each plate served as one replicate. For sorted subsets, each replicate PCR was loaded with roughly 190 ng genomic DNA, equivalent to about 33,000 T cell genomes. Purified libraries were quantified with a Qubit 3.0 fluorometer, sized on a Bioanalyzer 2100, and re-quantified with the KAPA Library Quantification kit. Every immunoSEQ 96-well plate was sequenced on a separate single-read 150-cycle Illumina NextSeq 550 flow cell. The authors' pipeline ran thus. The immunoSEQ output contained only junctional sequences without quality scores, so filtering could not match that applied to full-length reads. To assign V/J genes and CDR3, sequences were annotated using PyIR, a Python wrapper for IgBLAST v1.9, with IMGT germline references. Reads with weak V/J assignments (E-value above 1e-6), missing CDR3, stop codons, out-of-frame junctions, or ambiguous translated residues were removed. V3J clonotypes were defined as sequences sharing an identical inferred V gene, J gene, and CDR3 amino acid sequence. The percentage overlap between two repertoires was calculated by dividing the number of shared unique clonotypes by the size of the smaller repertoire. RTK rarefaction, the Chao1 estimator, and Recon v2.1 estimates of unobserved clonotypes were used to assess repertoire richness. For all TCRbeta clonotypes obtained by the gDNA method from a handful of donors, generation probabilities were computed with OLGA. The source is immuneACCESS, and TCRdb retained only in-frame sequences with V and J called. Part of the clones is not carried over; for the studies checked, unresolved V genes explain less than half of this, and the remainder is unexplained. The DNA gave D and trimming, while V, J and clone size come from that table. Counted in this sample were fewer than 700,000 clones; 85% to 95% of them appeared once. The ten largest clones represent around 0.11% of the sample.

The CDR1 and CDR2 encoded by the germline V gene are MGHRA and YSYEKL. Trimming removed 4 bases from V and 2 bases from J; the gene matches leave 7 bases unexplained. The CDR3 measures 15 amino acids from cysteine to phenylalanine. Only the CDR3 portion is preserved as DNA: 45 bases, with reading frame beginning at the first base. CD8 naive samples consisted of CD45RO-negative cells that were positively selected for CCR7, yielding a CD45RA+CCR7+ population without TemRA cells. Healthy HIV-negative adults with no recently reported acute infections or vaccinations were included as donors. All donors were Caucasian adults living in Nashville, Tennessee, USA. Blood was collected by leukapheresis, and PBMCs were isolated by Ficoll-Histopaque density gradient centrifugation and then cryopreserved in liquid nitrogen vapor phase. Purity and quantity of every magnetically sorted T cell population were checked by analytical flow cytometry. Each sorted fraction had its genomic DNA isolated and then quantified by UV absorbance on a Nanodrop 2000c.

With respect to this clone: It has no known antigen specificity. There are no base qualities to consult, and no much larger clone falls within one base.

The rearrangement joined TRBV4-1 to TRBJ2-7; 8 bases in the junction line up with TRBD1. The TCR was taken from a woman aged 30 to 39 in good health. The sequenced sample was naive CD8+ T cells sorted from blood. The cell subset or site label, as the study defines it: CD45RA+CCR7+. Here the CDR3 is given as CASSPGQGLTYEQYF. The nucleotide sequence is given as TGCGCCAGCAGCCCCGGACAGGGTTTGACCTACGAGCAGTACTTC.